This TCR beta chain came from a study of control samples from healthy donors and cancer patients. The repertoire was sequenced with immunoSEQ multiplex PCR; TCRdb's copy has only in-frame clones and lacks some. This sample has 150,000 to 200,000 clones, with around 88% found just once. From germline, CDR1 is MDHEN and CDR2 SYDVKM. There are 15 residues in the CDR3. The J segment lost 2 bases and the V segment lost 6 bases, leaving 7 bases of the junction unmatched. V usage is TRBV28 and J usage is TRBJ2-7; 10 nucleotides agree with TRBD1. The sequenced sample was blood. The sequence was obtained from a man between 18 and 29 years old in good health. CDR3: CASRHTGTGAYEQYF. The CDR3 coding sequence is TGTGCCAGCAGACACACCGGGACAGGGGCCTACGAGCAGTACTTC.